These T cell receptor beta chains were read from a single sample in a study of human T cells and chemical hapten exposure. TCRdb re-analysed the RACE reads in MiXCR, keeping a single row per CDR3 protein. The table shows approximately 57,000 distinct CDR3 sequences, with 7.5% to 10% occurring only once. This sample comprised whole blood, obtained in connection with sensitization to the hapten diphenylcyclopropenone (DPC). Source of these receptors: a woman aged 40-49 years with alopecia areata. Some clones in this sample may be carry-over from other donors' samples. Both conserved end residues are part of each CDR3. The order of the fields is V gene, J gene, D gene, clone size, CDR3 length, CDR3 protein, CDR3 DNA. A D gene is named only where the DNA matches it firmly. Rows give clone size only sometimes, using once, few, many, or a class for an expanded clone.

v_gene: TRBV7-2; j_gene: TRBJ2-7; d_gene: .; abundance: many; len: 14; CDR3aa: CASSITGDSYEQYF; CDR3nt: TGTGCCAGCAGCATAACCGGGGACTCCTACGAGCAGTACTTC
v_gene: TRBV18; j_gene: TRBJ2-4; d_gene: .; abundance: many; len: 12; CDR3aa: CASSLLAGIQYF; CDR3nt: TGTGCCAGCTCACTTTTAGCCGGCATTCAGTACTTC
v_gene: TRBV6-5; j_gene: TRBJ2-3; d_gene: TRBD1; abundance: many; len: 14; CDR3aa: CASTRGGGGDTQYF; CDR3nt: TGTGCCAGCACGCGAGGGGGCGGAGGAGATACGCAGTATTTT
v_gene: TRBV30; j_gene: TRBJ1-5; d_gene: TRBD1; abundance: many; len: 14; CDR3aa: CAWSVKGAGQPQHF; CDR3nt: TGTGCCTGGAGTGTGAAGGGGGCCGGTCAGCCCCAGCATTTT
v_gene: TRBV6-2/TRBV6-3; j_gene: TRBJ1-6; d_gene: .; abundance: .; len: 18; CDR3aa: CASSYSSGGFSYNSPLHF; CDR3nt: TGTGCCAGCAGTTACTCAAGTGGAGGATTCTCCTATAATTCACCCCTCCACTTT
v_gene: TRBV29-1; j_gene: TRBJ1-2; d_gene: .; abundance: many; len: 11; CDR3aa: CSVDSNYGYTF; CDR3nt: TGCAGCGTTGACTCCAACTATGGCTACACCTTC
v_gene: TRBV5-4; j_gene: TRBJ1-2; d_gene: .; abundance: many; len: 13; CDR3aa: CASNLGGAYGYTF; CDR3nt: TGTGCCAGCAACCTGGGAGGGGCGTATGGCTACACCTTC
v_gene: TRBV2; j_gene: TRBJ2-5; d_gene: TRBD2; abundance: .; len: 17; CDR3aa: CASSEARPGLAEETQYF; CDR3nt: TGTGCCAGCAGTGAAGCGCGCCCGGGACTAGCGGAAGAGACCCAGTACTTC
v_gene: TRBV4-2; j_gene: TRBJ2-7; d_gene: .; abundance: many; len: 15; CDR3aa: CASSQDIRPNYEQYF; CDR3nt: TGTGCCAGCAGCCAAGATATTCGACCGAACTACGAGCAGTACTTC
v_gene: TRBV29-1; j_gene: TRBJ2-1; d_gene: .; abundance: .; len: 11; CDR3aa: CSAQLYNEQFF; CDR3nt: TGCAGCGCCCAGCTTTACAATGAGCAGTTCTTC
v_gene: TRBV12-3/TRBV12-4; j_gene: TRBJ2-7; d_gene: TRBD1; abundance: .; len: 19; CDR3aa: CASSPRPGQGARLVYEQYF; CDR3nt: TGTGCCAGCAGTCCTAGACCGGGACAGGGGGCGCGTCTAGTCTACGAGCAGTACTTC
v_gene: TRBV4-3; j_gene: TRBJ2-2; d_gene: TRBD1; abundance: few; len: 15; CDR3aa: CASSLDRADTGELFF; CDR3nt: TGCGCCAGCAGCTTAGACAGGGCAGACACCGGGGAGCTGTTTTTT
v_gene: TRBV6-5; j_gene: TRBJ2-4; d_gene: .; abundance: few; len: 13; CDR3aa: CASSETAKNIQYF; CDR3nt: TGTGCCAGCAGTGAGACAGCCAAAAACATTCAGTACTTC
v_gene: TRBV28; j_gene: TRBJ2-3; d_gene: TRBD2; abundance: .; len: 14; CDR3aa: CASGASGGTDTQYF; CDR3nt: TGTGCCTCCGGGGCTAGCGGGGGCACAGATACGCAGTATTTT
v_gene: TRBV7-2; j_gene: TRBJ1-6; d_gene: .; abundance: few; len: 16; CDR3aa: CASSLGQGSPNSPLHF; CDR3nt: TGTGCCAGCAGCTTAGGTCAGGGTAGCCCGAATTCACCCCTCCACTTT
v_gene: TRBV4-1; j_gene: TRBJ2-7; d_gene: .; abundance: many; len: 17; CDR3aa: CASSQEPHGADSYEQYF; CDR3nt: TGCGCCAGCAGCCAAGAGCCCCACGGGGCCGACTCCTACGAGCAGTACTTC
v_gene: TRBV6-1; j_gene: TRBJ1-5; d_gene: TRBD1; abundance: .; len: 13; CDR3aa: CASRGTGNQPQHF; CDR3nt: TGTGCCAGCAGGGGGACAGGCAATCAGCCCCAGCATTTT
v_gene: TRBV20-1; j_gene: TRBJ2-3; d_gene: .; abundance: many; len: 14; CDR3aa: CSAALTGVEDTQYF; CDR3nt: TGCAGTGCCGCCCTGACAGGAGTTGAAGATACGCAGTATTTT
v_gene: TRBV27; j_gene: TRBJ2-5; d_gene: .; abundance: few; len: 10; CDR3aa: CASGTPTPHF; CDR3nt: TGTGCCAGCGGAACTCCGACCCCGCACTTC